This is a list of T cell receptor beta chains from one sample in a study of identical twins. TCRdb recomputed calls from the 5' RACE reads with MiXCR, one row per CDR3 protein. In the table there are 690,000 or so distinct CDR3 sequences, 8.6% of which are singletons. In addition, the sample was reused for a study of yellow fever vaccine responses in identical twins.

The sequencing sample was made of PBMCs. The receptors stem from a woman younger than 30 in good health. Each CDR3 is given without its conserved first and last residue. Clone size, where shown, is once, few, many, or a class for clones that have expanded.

cdr3_aa: ASSELGGGPGYNEQF
clone_size: many
v_call: TRBV25-1

cdr3_aa: SARDPGFYEQY
clone_size: few
v_call: TRBV20-1

cdr3_aa: AISGSGPQETQY
clone_size: .
v_call: TRBV10-3

cdr3_aa: SARGYPYNEQF
clone_size: many
v_call: TRBV20-1

cdr3_aa: ASSLPTGGFDEQY
clone_size: many
v_call: TRBV5-1

cdr3_aa: ASSGTVGVGELF
clone_size: .
v_call: TRBV5-1

cdr3_aa: ASSYSGQETQY
clone_size: few
v_call: TRBV6-5

cdr3_aa: ASRQGQGTLQETQY
clone_size: .
v_call: TRBV5-1

cdr3_aa: ASSLPRGYT
clone_size: many
v_call: TRBV7-9

cdr3_aa: ASSTRYGGQSYNEQF
clone_size: many
v_call: TRBV11-2

cdr3_aa: ASSPGGGLRPEQY
clone_size: few
v_call: TRBV28

cdr3_aa: ASSVGRLYEQY
clone_size: .
v_call: TRBV9

cdr3_aa: ASSPELGPGGVETQY
clone_size: .
v_call: TRBV28

cdr3_aa: SARVLWDRGSYEQY
clone_size: few
v_call: TRBV20-1

cdr3_aa: ASSKGASLYEQY
clone_size: few
v_call: TRBV11-2

cdr3_aa: ASSPAPGELETQY
clone_size: many
v_call: TRBV7-9

cdr3_aa: ASRAEFSYNEQF
clone_size: many
v_call: TRBV5-1

cdr3_aa: ASSEGQTYEQY
clone_size: many
v_call: TRBV7-8

cdr3_aa: ASSQVGVSPLH
clone_size: few
v_call: TRBV3-1

cdr3_aa: ASSFSSTGGEQY
clone_size: many
v_call: TRBV5-6

cdr3_aa: ASSLTSGLGDEQY
clone_size: many
v_call: TRBV4-3

cdr3_aa: ASSQEGTTNYEQY
clone_size: .
v_call: TRBV4-1

cdr3_aa: ASSLYRVEQF
clone_size: .
v_call: TRBV11-2

cdr3_aa: ASRGYEGSNYGYT
clone_size: .
v_call: TRBV28

cdr3_aa: ASSLLAAYNTYEQY
clone_size: .
v_call: TRBV27

cdr3_aa: ASSGPRRLGGRVTDTQY
clone_size: few
v_call: TRBV6-2/TRBV6-3

cdr3_aa: ASSPADRSSYEQY
clone_size: .
v_call: TRBV6-1

cdr3_aa: ASSGVQGYSTDTQY
clone_size: few
v_call: TRBV5-1

cdr3_aa: ASSARGVSYEQY
clone_size: few
v_call: TRBV4-3

cdr3_aa: ASSFETSDNEQF
clone_size: few
v_call: TRBV7-9

cdr3_aa: ATSRALILAGVIYSYEQY
clone_size: .
v_call: TRBV15

cdr3_aa: SARDLVTGRETQY
clone_size: .
v_call: TRBV20-1

cdr3_aa: ASSHGVTDTQY
clone_size: .
v_call: TRBV4-3

cdr3_aa: ASRASGVTIRETQY
clone_size: few
v_call: TRBV12-3/TRBV12-4

cdr3_aa: ASSYSQGEEKLF
clone_size: .
v_call: TRBV6-5

cdr3_aa: ASSRLAGPQGDTQY
clone_size: .
v_call: TRBV6-2/TRBV6-3

cdr3_aa: ATSALGGSEADTQY
clone_size: few
v_call: TRBV24-1

cdr3_aa: ASSRGTFANTGELF
clone_size: few
v_call: TRBV2

cdr3_aa: ASRPEGSYEQY
clone_size: .
v_call: TRBV7-9

cdr3_aa: ASSLAGGGTQY
clone_size: many
v_call: TRBV5-5

cdr3_aa: ASSQEVSRDYEQY
clone_size: .
v_call: TRBV7-9

cdr3_aa: ASSEGLETQY
clone_size: many
v_call: TRBV2

cdr3_aa: ATIPPEGLAAYNEQF
clone_size: .
v_call: TRBV4-3

cdr3_aa: ASRSEVGTEAF
clone_size: .
v_call: TRBV5-1

cdr3_aa: ASGLENKSGTLAKRNEQF
clone_size: many
v_call: TRBV12-5

cdr3_aa: ATCQEWQGALGTEAF
clone_size: .
v_call: TRBV3-1

cdr3_aa: ASGQNLPETQY
clone_size: few
v_call: TRBV6-1

cdr3_aa: ASTPTPPGANVLT
clone_size: few
v_call: TRBV5-1

cdr3_aa: ASSLSFGVAASGKGEQF
clone_size: many
v_call: TRBV11-1

cdr3_aa: ASSEVRIGLPTDTQY
clone_size: few
v_call: TRBV2

cdr3_aa: ASSEAGFEDNEQF
clone_size: .
v_call: TRBV5-5

cdr3_aa: ASGLDRGQETQY
clone_size: few
v_call: TRBV2

cdr3_aa: ASSVPGQGLNTEAF
clone_size: few
v_call: TRBV2

cdr3_aa: ASSLGGDGELF
clone_size: .
v_call: TRBV12-3/TRBV12-4

cdr3_aa: ASRMGQGNTGELF
clone_size: many
v_call: TRBV12-3/TRBV12-4